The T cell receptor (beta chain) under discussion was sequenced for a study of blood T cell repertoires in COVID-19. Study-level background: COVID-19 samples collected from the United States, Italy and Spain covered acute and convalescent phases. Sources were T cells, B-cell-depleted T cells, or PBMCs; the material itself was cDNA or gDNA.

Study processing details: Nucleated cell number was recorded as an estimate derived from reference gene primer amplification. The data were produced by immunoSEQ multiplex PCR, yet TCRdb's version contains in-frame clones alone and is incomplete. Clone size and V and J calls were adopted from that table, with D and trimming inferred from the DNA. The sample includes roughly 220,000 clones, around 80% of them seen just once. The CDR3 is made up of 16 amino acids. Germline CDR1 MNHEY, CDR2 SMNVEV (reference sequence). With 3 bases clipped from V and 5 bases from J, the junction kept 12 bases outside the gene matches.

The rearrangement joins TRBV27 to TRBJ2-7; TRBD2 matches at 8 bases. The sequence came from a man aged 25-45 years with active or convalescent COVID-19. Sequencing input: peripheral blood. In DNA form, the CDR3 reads TGTGCCAGCAGTTTCCATAGCGGGGTCTCCTTGAACGAGCAGTACTTC. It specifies CASSFHSGVSLNEQYF.